The clone carrying this T cell receptor (beta chain) was picked up a small number of times. These data are taken from a study of T cell changes during pregnancy in multiple sclerosis. Germline CDR1 is MNHNY and CDR2 is SVGAGI (reference sequence). The germline V and J ends were trimmed by 0 bases and 5 bases, with 14 bases remaining between them. This CDR3 comprises 16 residues. The table came from immunoSEQ multiplex PCR; TCRdb's copy has only in-frame clones and leaves some out. The top ten clones hold 0.11% to 0.15% of a sample with about 75,000 clones, 85% to 95% of them seen once. V is TRBV6-6 and J is TRBJ2-1; TRBD1 might be the D (6 bases). Specimen: CD4+ T cells from peripheral blood mononuclear cells, collected after pregnancy. The source is a female donor with multiple sclerosis, enrolled in a pregnancy study. The CDR3 region is CASSYSSGAGDNEQFF. CDR3 bases: TGTGCCAGCAGTTACTCGAGTGGGGCAGGGGACAATGAGCAGTTCTTC.